This is a list of T cell receptor beta chains from one sample in a study of a mutant IDH1 vaccine in newly diagnosed glioma. These receptors have no known antigen. Some clones are missing from TCRdb's copy, which holds only in-frame ones; the method was immunoSEQ multiplex PCR. The data contain about 94,000 clones, nearly 90% of them singletons. The sequencing used PBMCs, collected from a glioma patient whose treatment included an IDH1 peptide vaccine. The receptors were sampled from a woman aged 50 to 65 with glioma. The CDR3 runs from the conserved cysteine through the conserved F or W. D genes are given only for firm matches. Only part of the rows carry a size: once, few, many, or a class if the clone is expanded.

J | size | V | D | CDR3 | DNA
TRBJ2-7 | NA | TRBV5-6 | NA | CASSLGTYEQYF | TGTGCCAGCAGCTTGGGAACCTACGAGCAGTACTTC
TRBJ2-7 | NA | TRBV5-1 | NA | CASSWGAGETYEQYF | TGCGCCAGCAGCTGGGGGGCGGGAGAGACCTACGAGCAGTACTTC
TRBJ2-2 | NA | TRBV19 | NA | CATPGPMNTGELFF | TGTGCCACCCCGGGACCGATGAACACCGGGGAGCTGTTTTTT
TRBJ2-1 | NA | TRBV28 | NA | CASSSWGRFSYNEQFF | TGTGCCAGCAGTTCCTGGGGACGGTTTTCCTACAATGAGCAGTTCTTC
TRBJ1-6 | NA | TRBV7-9 | NA | CASSLLGESPLHF | TGTGCCAGCAGCTTATTGGGAGAATCACCCCTCCACTTT
TRBJ1-5 | few | TRBV28 | NA | CASRIVNQPQHF | TGTGCCAGCAGGATTGTGAATCAGCCCCAGCATTTT
TRBJ1-1 | NA | TRBV6-5 | NA | CASTPGGLTEAFF | TGTGCCAGCACCCCGGGGGGGCTCACTGAAGCTTTCTTT
TRBJ2-7 | NA | TRBV5-1 | NA | CASSSLGRSVTTYEQYF | TGCGCCAGCAGCTCACTCGGGCGGAGCGTGACAACCTACGAGCAGTACTTC
TRBJ2-1 | few | TRBV7-9 | TRBD1 | CASRPKDRLGNEQFF | TGTGCCAGCAGACCTAAGGACAGGCTGGGGAATGAGCAGTTCTTC
TRBJ2-7 | NA | TRBV28 | NA | CASSLMGYEQYF | TGTGCCAGCAGTTTAATGGGCTACGAGCAGTACTTC
TRBJ1-4 | few | TRBV5-1 | NA | CASSFRGVGEKLFF | TGCGCCAGCAGCTTCAGGGGCGTTGGAGAAAAACTGTTTTTT
TRBJ2-5 | once | TRBV6-5 | TRBD2 | CASSYRLAGVETQYF | TGTGCCAGCAGTTATCGACTAGCGGGAGTGGAGACCCAGTACTTC
TRBJ2-5 | NA | TRBV5-1 | NA | CASSLAMGAGETQYF | TGCGCCAGCAGCTTGGCCATGGGGGCGGGAGAGACCCAGTACTTC
TRBJ1-1 | NA | TRBV5-4 | NA | CASSFRDGWTEAFF | TGTGCCAGCAGCTTCCGGGACGGATGGACTGAAGCTTTCTTT
TRBJ2-1 | once | TRBV11-1 | TRBD2 | CASSLEGFSGRADNEQFF | TGTGCCAGCAGCTTAGAGGGGTTCAGCGGGAGGGCCGACAATGAGCAGTTCTTC
TRBJ2-2 | NA | TRBV2 | TRBD2 | CASRHSTSGMRYTGELFF | TGTGCCAGCAGGCATAGTACGAGCGGGATGAGGTACACCGGGGAGCTGTTTTTT
TRBJ2-5 | NA | TRBV5-1 | TRBD2 | CASSLGTSGRKETQYF | TGCGCCAGCAGCCTAGGGACTAGCGGGAGAAAGGAGACCCAGTACTTC
TRBJ1-5 | NA | TRBV6-6 | NA | CASSYPLTGNQPQHF | TGTGCCAGCAGTTACCCCCTGACGGGCAATCAGCCCCAGCATTTT
TRBJ2-7 | NA | TRBV5-1 | TRBD1 | CASSLGDRLRSYEQYF | TGCGCCAGCAGCTTGGGGGACAGGCTACGGTCCTACGAGCAGTACTTC
TRBJ2-2 | NA | TRBV2 | NA | CASKGTNTGELFF | TGTGCCAGCAAGGGTACGAACACCGGGGAGCTGTTTTTT
TRBJ2-7 | NA | TRBV18 | TRBD2 | CASSPPIPGTSATYEQYF | TGTGCCAGCTCACCACCTATTCCCGGGACTAGCGCGACCTACGAGCAGTACTTC
TRBJ2-5 | NA | TRBV29-1 | NA | CSVESYTGETQYF | TGCAGCGTTGAATCTTACACGGGGGAGACCCAGTACTTC
TRBJ2-1 | NA | TRBV2 | NA | CASSEEWGHEQFF | TGTGCCAGCAGTGAAGAATGGGGTCATGAGCAGTTCTTC
TRBJ2-2 | NA | TRBV4-1 | NA | CASSPINTGELFF | TGCGCCAGCAGCCCGATCAACACCGGGGAGCTGTTTTTT
TRBJ1-4 | few | TRBV4-1 | TRBD1 | CASSQQGANEKLFF | TGCGCCAGCAGCCAACAGGGGGCTAATGAAAAACTGTTTTTT
TRBJ2-5 | NA | TRBV7-3 | NA | CASSPPADSSLETQYF | TGTGCCAGCAGCCCCCCAGCGGATAGTAGTTTGGAGACCCAGTACTTC
TRBJ2-2 | NA | TRBV6-6 | NA | CASSPFIVGELFF | TGTGCCAGCAGCCCGTTTATAGTCGGGGAGCTGTTTTTT
TRBJ1-1 | NA | TRBV9 | NA | CASSVLTATEAFF | TGTGCCAGCAGCGTACTTACAGCCACTGAAGCTTTCTTT
TRBJ1-1 | few | TRBV5-6 | NA | CASSSGRGYTEAFF | TGTGCCAGCAGCTCGGGCAGGGGTTATACTGAAGCTTTCTTT
TRBJ1-3 | NA | TRBV5-4 | NA | CASSFSGVGNTIYF | TGTGCCAGCAGCTTTTCGGGGGTTGGAAACACCATATATTTT
TRBJ1-2 | NA | TRBV5-4 | TRBD1 | CASSLTGEYGYTF | TGTGCCAGCAGCTTAACAGGGGAATATGGCTACACCTTC
TRBJ2-5 | NA | TRBV28 | NA | CADPGTQYF | TGTGCCGACCCTGGGACCCAGTACTTC
TRBJ2-3 | NA | TRBV5-1 | TRBD1 | CASSSTRDRGYMNTQYF | TGCGCCAGCAGCTCAACCCGGGACAGGGGCTACATGAATACGCAGTATTTT
TRBJ2-3 | NA | TRBV19 | NA | CASSPGQITQYF | TGTGCCAGTAGCCCCGGACAGATTACGCAGTATTTT
TRBJ2-3 | once | TRBV28 | NA | CASSPTDRETDTQYF | TGTGCCAGCAGTCCCACTGATAGAGAGACAGATACGCAGTATTTT
TRBJ2-7 | NA | TRBV6-6 | NA | CASSYNTGTVSYEQYF | TGTGCCAGCAGTTATAATACCGGGACCGTCTCCTACGAGCAGTACTTC
TRBJ2-1 | NA | TRBV19 | TRBD2 | CASSPTSGRNEQFF | TGTGCCAGTAGTCCGACTAGCGGGAGGAATGAGCAGTTCTTC
TRBJ2-3 | NA | TRBV6-1 | NA | CASSLDPTDTQYF | TGTGCCAGCAGTTTGGACCCCACAGATACGCAGTATTTT
TRBJ1-2 | NA | TRBV2 | TRBD1 | CASSEGPGGPYGYTF | TGTGCCAGCAGTGAAGGGCCAGGGGGCCCCTATGGCTACACCTTC
TRBJ1-2 | NA | TRBV25-1 | NA | CASSELTYGYTF | TGTGCCAGCAGTGAATTAACCTATGGCTACACCTTC
TRBJ2-1 | NA | TRBV6-5 | NA | CASSYGLHNEQFF | TGTGCCAGCAGTTATGGACTGCACAATGAGCAGTTCTTC
TRBJ2-3 | NA | TRBV6-5 | NA | CASNSGRTDTQYF | TGTGCCAGCAACTCCGGACGCACAGATACGCAGTATTTT
TRBJ2-3 | NA | TRBV4-1 | NA | CASSQLGLSTDTQYF | TGCGCCAGCAGCCAATTAGGGCTGAGCACAGATACGCAGTATTTT
TRBJ2-7 | few | TRBV19 | NA | CATLWGREQYF | TGTGCCACCCTCTGGGGAAGGGAGCAGTACTTC
TRBJ1-1 | NA | TRBV27 | NA | CASSIFANTEAFF | TGTGCCAGCAGTATCTTCGCGAACACTGAAGCTTTCTTT
TRBJ2-3 | few | TRBV10-1 | NA | CASSERMLATDTQYF | TGCGCCAGCAGTGAAAGAATGCTAGCAACAGATACGCAGTATTTT
TRBJ1-4 | few | TRBV7-9 | NA | CASSRREGNEKLFF | TGTGCCAGCAGCCGTAGAGAGGGTAATGAAAAACTGTTTTTT
TRBJ1-2 | NA | TRBV5-6 | NA | CASSLDRDYGYTF | TGTGCCAGCAGCTTGGACAGGGACTATGGCTACACCTTC
TRBJ1-1 | NA | TRBV25-1 | NA | CASSPRGGAVPETFF | TGTGCCAGCAGTCCCAGAGGGGGGGCCGTGCCCGAAACTTTCTTT
TRBJ2-1 | NA | TRBV5-1 | NA | CASSSGNGGNEQFF | TGCGCCAGCAGCTCCGGGAACGGGGGAAATGAGCAGTTCTTC
TRBJ1-6 | NA | TRBV5-1 | NA | CASSLARESSPLHF | TGCGCCAGCAGCTTGGCTAGGGAGAGTTCACCCCTCCACTTT
TRBJ2-7 | NA | TRBV5-4 | TRBD2 | CASSRGSSYEQYF | TGTGCCAGCAGCCGCGGGAGCTCCTACGAGCAGTACTTC
TRBJ2-5 | NA | TRBV19 | TRBD2 | CASTQGLAQETQYF | TGTGCCAGTACCCAGGGACTAGCGCAAGAGACCCAGTACTTC
TRBJ2-1 | NA | TRBV27 | TRBD2 | CAARGLAGPNEQFF | TGTGCCGCTCGCGGGCTAGCGGGCCCCAATGAGCAGTTCTTC
TRBJ2-1 | NA | TRBV9 | NA | CASSPSQGLSSYNEQFF | TGTGCCAGCAGCCCTAGCCAGGGCCTTAGCTCCTACAATGAGCAGTTCTTC
TRBJ2-7 | NA | TRBV30 | NA | CAWGHGYEQYF | TGTGCCTGGGGACACGGGTACGAGCAGTACTTC
TRBJ1-5 | NA | TRBV19 | TRBD1 | CASSVGTASNQPQHF | TGTGCCAGTAGTGTCGGGACAGCTAGCAATCAGCCCCAGCATTTT
TRBJ1-1 | NA | TRBV28 | NA | CASRLGGRWTEAFF | TGTGCCAGCAGGCTAGGGGGGAGGTGGACTGAAGCTTTCTTT